The 9 T cell receptor beta chains below were found in one sample sequenced in a study of shared clonotypes between healthy human individuals (dated by TCRdb to about 2020). To prepare the library, the immunoSEQ multiplex PCR assay was applied. The source is immuneACCESS, and TCRdb retained only in-frame sequences with V and J called. Part of the clones is not carried over; for the studies checked, unresolved V genes explain less than half of this, and the remainder is unexplained. This sample holds 2 million to 2.5 million clones; approximately 94% were observed only once. The top ten constitute 0.1% to 0.15% of the sample. The sequenced sample was naive CD4+ T cells sorted from blood. The sample's cell subset or site, from its label and the paper: CD45RA+ positively selected. The receptor set was obtained from a man aged 18 to 30 in good health.

The V gene is TRBV11-2, the J gene TRBJ2-7, with 9 nucleotides matching TRBD1. V lost 3 bases and J lost 5; bases outside the gene matches: 11. The CDR3 is made up of 16 amino acids. Per the germline V gene, CDR1 is SGHAT and CDR2 is FQNNGV. The CDR3 protein is CASSFPLGQGGNEQYF. The CDR3 DNA is TGTGCCAGCAGCTTCCCCTTGGGACAGGGAGGAAACGAGCAGTACTTC.

This chain links TRBV2 with TRBJ2-7, with TRBD2 matching 10 bases. This CDR3 is 13 amino acids long. With 7 bases clipped from V and 5 bases from J, the junction kept 5 bases outside the gene matches. CDR1 and CDR2 from the germline V gene are SNHLY and FYNNEI. The CDR3 loop is CASTEREGDEQYF. As DNA, the CDR3 is TGTGCCAGCACGGAGCGGGAGGGGGACGAGCAGTACTTC.

This chain connects TRBV6-4 to TRBJ2-3, with 9 nucleotides matching TRBD2. Germline-derived CDR1 and CDR2 are MRHNA and SNTAGT. The junction had 6 bases not matched to a gene; V was cut back by 0 bases and J by 8 bases. The CDR3 extends over 15 amino acids. The DNA for the CDR3 is TGTGCCAGCAGTGACTCCGTAGCGGGAGTAGGTACGCAGTATTTT. It specifies CASSDSVAGVGTQYF.

This sequence joins TRBV11-1 and TRBJ2-1; 11 bases map to TRBD2. The CDR3 extends over 16 amino acids. Unmatched junction bases numbered 5, after V lost 4 bases and J lost 3 bases. Germline V gene data show CDR1 as SGHAT and CDR2 as FQDESV (reference sequence). CDR3 DNA sequence: TGTGCCAGCAGCTCCATTCTAGCGGGGGGCTACAATGAGCAGTTCTTC. Translation gives CASSSILAGGYNEQFF.

The genes are TRBV9 and TRBJ1-6, with D uncertain. With 2 bases removed from V and 9 bases from J, the gap between germline ends came to 9 bases. The CDR3 covers 13 residues. Per germline, CDR1 SGDLS and CDR2 YYNGEE. CDR3 residues: CASSVGESSPLHF. For the CDR3, the DNA is TGTGCCAGCAGCGTCGGTGAGTCTTCACCCCTCCACTTT.

J is TRBJ2-5 and V is TRBV7-2; possible D gene TRBD2, 7 bases. Per the germline V gene, CDR1 is SGHTA and CDR2 is FQGNSA. Trimming shortened V by 4 bases and J by 1 base, and 13 bases separated the two germline ends. The CDR3 runs 15 residues. CDR3: CASSSARGAQETQYF. The DNA for the CDR3 is TGTGCCAGCAGCTCCGCACGGGGGGCCCAAGAGACCCAGTACTTC.

CDR3 protein: CASSQGLQGGSRETQYF. The CDR3 DNA is TGCGCCAGCAGCCAGGGTTTACAGGGGGGAAGTAGAGAGACCCAGTACTTC. The rearrangement uses TRBV4-3 and TRBJ2-5; 8 nucleotides line up with TRBD1. Losses at the gene ends were 3 bases for V and 4 bases for J; bases not matched to a gene: 13. CDR3 length: 17 amino acids. From germline, CDR1 is LGHNA and CDR2 YSLEER.

This clone has a single count. The chain uses TRBV6-6 and TRBJ1-6; TRBD1 is a possible D gene (5 bases). CDR1 is MNHNY, CDR2 SVGAGI, per germline (reference sequence). V lost 2 bases and J lost 4, with 9 bases in between. The CDR3 consists of 15 residues. Written as DNA, the CDR3 is TGTGCCAGCAGTTACGAGGGGCATTATAATTCACCCCTCCACTTT. Protein product: CASSYEGHYNSPLHF.

About this clone itself: In the same sample, other DNA sequences code for this CDR3. The chain links TRBV5-1 to TRBJ2-2, with D possibly TRBD2 on 6 matching bases. The CDR3 is made up of 16 amino acids. CDR1 is SGHRS, CDR2 YFSETQ, per germline. V was trimmed by 0 bases and J by 0 bases, leaving 9 bases between them. Written as DNA, the CDR3 is TGCGCCAGCAGCTTGGTTGCGGGGTCGAACACCGGGGAGCTGTTTTTT. The encoded protein is CASSLVAGSNTGELFF.